This T cell receptor beta chain is drawn from a study of T-cell reconstitution after alpha-beta-depleted transplantation in children. CDR3 size: 14 residues. V was pared by 5 bases and J by 6 bases, with 7 bases of the junction left unmatched. Germline V lookup: CDR1 SGHTA, CDR2 FQGNSA. Library preparation (for TCRbeta) was performed with unique molecular identifiers. One entry per CDR3 protein, called by TCRdb with MiXCR from the PCR reads. The sample has roughly 200,000 distinct CDR3 sequences; about a tenth are singletons. This clonotype was observed many times. Its specificity is not known. Study-wide findings and caveats: It was reported that alpha-beta T cells came from several hundred expanded graft clones (about two months after transplant). Surviving recipient T cells and thymic progenitors accounted for the high day-60 TCRbeta diversity observed in some patients. Counts and diversity of T cells one year after transplant came mostly from newly produced T cells.

The input for sequencing was PBMCs, taken before TCRalphabeta/CD19-depleted stem cell transplant. The J gene is TRBJ1-5, the V gene TRBV7-2; 7 bases map to TRBD1. The receptor was isolated from a child less than two years old with acute myeloid leukemia, due to receive a stem cell transplant. The CDR3: CASSPRTGGQPQHF. CDR3 in DNA: TGTGCCAGCAGCCCCCGGACAGGCGGTCAGCCCCAGCATTTT.